A selection of T cell receptor beta chains follows, all from one sample in a study of T cells in Graves' hyperthyroidism and ophthalmopathy. Via MiXCR, TCRdb re-called the multiplex PCR reads, giving one row per CDR3 protein. The repertoire includes fewer than 350,000 distinct CDR3 sequences, 15% to 20% of them detected once, and approximately 37% sits in the top ten. The sequencing sample was made of blood. The source is a man aged 45-60 years with Graves' ophthalmopathy. Each CDR3 is given with its conserved first and last residue. The D gene is left open where the match is weak. For some rows the clone size is stated as once, few or many, or as a class when expanded; others skip it.

TGTGCCAGCAGCTCCATGGGGGAGCAGTACTTC	CASSSMGEQYF	NA	TRBV7-3	TRBJ2-7	NA
TGTGCCAGCAGCCAAGGTTTTTCAGATACGCAGTATTTT	CASSQGFSDTQYF	NA	TRBV14	TRBJ2-3	NA
TGTGCCAGCAGTGCCCGGACGGGGGAGACCCAGTACTTC	CASSARTGETQYF	NA	TRBV6-1	TRBJ2-5	few
TGCGCCAGCAGCTCCACAGGGGACCCTAACTATGGCTACACCTTC	CASSSTGDPNYGYTF	TRBD1	TRBV5-1	TRBJ1-2	many
TGTGCCAGCAGCGTTAATTTCAGGGGGCTCCACTCCTACGAGCAGTACTTC	CASSVNFRGLHSYEQYF	TRBD1	TRBV13	TRBJ2-7	NA
TGTGCCAGCAGTTTGGGCCTCGGGACAGCTTCCTTAAGCTCCTACGAGCAGTACTTC	CASSLGLGTASLSSYEQYF	TRBD1	TRBV28	TRBJ2-7	few
TGCAGTGCTAGAGATTTTCGGCACGTAGAGACCCAGTACTTC	CSARDFRHVETQYF	NA	TRBV20-1	TRBJ2-5	NA
TGTGCCAGCAGCCCCCGACTAGCCGAACCCTACAATGAGCAGTTCTTC	CASSPRLAEPYNEQFF	TRBD2	TRBV3-1	TRBJ2-1	many
TGTGCCAGCAGTCGGCAGGGTGGGAGTTCACCCCTCCACTTT	CASSRQGGSSPLHF	NA	TRBV28	TRBJ1-6	many
TGTGCCAGCAGTCCCGGGGGAGGGGTCGAGACCCAGTACTTC	CASSPGGGVETQYF	TRBD2	TRBV25-1	TRBJ2-5	NA
TGCGCCAGCAGCCAAGTAGGACGAAATCAGCCCCAGCATTTT	CASSQVGRNQPQHF	NA	TRBV4-1	TRBJ1-5	NA
TGTGCCAGCAGCCTTAACTGGACTAGCGGGAGGCATGAGCAGTTCTTC	CASSLNWTSGRHEQFF	TRBD2	TRBV7-3	TRBJ2-1	many